This TCR beta chain was profiled in a study of cytomegalovirus exposure and HLA in healthy donors. Study-level points and caveats: The study designated 150 to 200 TCR beta chains cytomegalovirus-associated.

The PCR used 60 Vbeta and 13 Jbeta primers. Data came from immunoSEQ multiplex PCR; TCRdb stores just in-frame clones and leaves some out. Of about 120,000 clones listed, 50% to 75% were seen once; the top ten hold 8% to 9%. As for this clone: Its antigen is not known. Its ends do not fully match the called genes, so a read error is possible.

Looked up from germline, CDR1 is SQVTM and CDR2 is ANQGSEA. The CDR3 sequence is 12 residues long. The sample comprised PBMCs. This sequence was found in a woman aged 40-49 years in good health and CMV-seropositive. This chain connects TRBV29-1 to TRBJ1-2, with D tentatively TRBD1 (5 bases). The CDR3 reads CSVAGQPAIYPF. The CDR3 DNA is TGCAGCGTCGCCGGACAACCGGCGATCTACCCCTTC. The full variable domain, its missing parts supplied by reference TRBV29-1 and TRBJ1-2, is SAVISQKPSRDICQRGTSLTIQCQVDSQVTMMFWYRQQPGQSLTLIATANQGSEATYESGFVIDKFPISRPNLTFSTLTVSNMSPEDSSIYLCSVAGQPAIYPFGSGTRLTVV.